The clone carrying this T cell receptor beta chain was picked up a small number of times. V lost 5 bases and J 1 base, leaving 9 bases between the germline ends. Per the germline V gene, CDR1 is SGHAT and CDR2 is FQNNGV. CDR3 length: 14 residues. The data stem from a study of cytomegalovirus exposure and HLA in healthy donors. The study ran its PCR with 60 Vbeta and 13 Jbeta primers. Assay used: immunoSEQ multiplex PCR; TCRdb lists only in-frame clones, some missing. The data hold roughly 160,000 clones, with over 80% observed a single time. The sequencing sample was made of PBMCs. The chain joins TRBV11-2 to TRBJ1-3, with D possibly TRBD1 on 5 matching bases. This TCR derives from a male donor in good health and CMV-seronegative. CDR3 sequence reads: CASSNYRSGNTIYF. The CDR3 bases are TGTGCCAGCAGCAATTACAGGTCTGGAAACACCATATATTTT.